Listed below are T cell receptor beta chains from one sample, sequenced in a study of identical twins. Each CDR3 protein is one row after TCRdb ran MiXCR on the 5' RACE reads. Found here are 200,000 to 300,000 distinct CDR3 sequences, about 10% of them singletons; the top ten hold about 9%. Sequencing was performed on memory T cells sorted from blood. The receptors come from a man aged 45 to 65 in good health. CDR3s include the opening cysteine and the closing phenylalanine or tryptophan. A D gene is named only where the DNA matches it firmly. Size tells how often a clone was seen (once, few, many) or the class of an expanded clone, and some rows leave it out.

>TRBV11-2|NA|NA|TRBJ2-4
TGTGCCAGCAGCTTATCAGGCGGTTTAAACATTCAGTACTTC
CASSLSGGLNIQYF
>TRBV9|NA|NA|TRBJ2-1
TGTGCCAGCAGCGTAGGATACGGGAGAGTCAATGAGCAGTTCTTC
CASSVGYGRVNEQFF
>TRBV5-1|NA|TRBD1|TRBJ1-3
TGCGCCAGCAGCTCGACAGGGGACTATGGAAACACCATATATTTT
CASSSTGDYGNTIYF
>TRBV2|NA|TRBD2|TRBJ2-1
TGTGCCAGCAGTGGCGCTAGCGGGGGACGCAATGAGCAGTTCTTC
CASSGASGGRNEQFF
>TRBV4-2|many|NA|TRBJ1-2
TGTGCCAGCAGCCAAGTCCCCCGGGAGGGCTACACCTTC
CASSQVPREGYTF
>TRBV7-2|NA|TRBD2|TRBJ2-7
TGTGCCAGCAGCTTAGCTAGCGGGGGGGCTTACGAGCAGTACTTC
CASSLASGGAYEQYF
>TRBV2|NA|NA|TRBJ2-7
TGTGCCAGCGGGCGGGAATCGGCCTACGAGCAGTACTTC
CASGRESAYEQYF
>TRBV7-9|NA|TRBD1|TRBJ2-1
TGTGCCAGCAGCTTAGCGCAGGGGGTGGATGAGCAGTTCTTC
CASSLAQGVDEQFF
>TRBV7-9|NA|NA|TRBJ1-2
TGTGCCAGCAGCTCACAGGTCCCACTGATCTATGGCTACACCTTC
CASSSQVPLIYGYTF
>TRBV28|many|NA|TRBJ2-7
TGTGCCAGCAGTGCGGTCTACGAGCAGTACTTC
CASSAVYEQYF
>TRBV9|NA|NA|TRBJ1-1
TGTGCCAGCAGCGCCGGACAGAGGACTGAAGCTTTCTTT
CASSAGQRTEAFF
>TRBV4-2|NA|NA|TRBJ2-5
TGTGCCAGCAGCCAAGATCATGGGGGATTTCACAGGGAGACCCAGTACTTC
CASSQDHGGFHRETQYF
>TRBV7-2|few|NA|TRBJ2-2
TGTGCCAGCAGCTTTTACAGAGCGAACACCGGGGAGCTGTTTTTT
CASSFYRANTGELFF
>TRBV5-4|NA|TRBD1|TRBJ2-5
TGTGCCAGCAGCTCGTGGACAGGGAGAATGGAGACCCAGTACTTC
CASSSWTGRMETQYF
>TRBV27|few|TRBD2|TRBJ2-4
TGTGCCAGCAGTAAGACTAGCGGGAGGTTGGAAAACATTCAGTACTTC
CASSKTSGRLENIQYF
>TRBV12-3/TRBV12-4|few|NA|TRBJ1-5
TGTGCCAGCAGTTTAGATTGGGAGGCCAATCAGCCCCAGCATTTT
CASSLDWEANQPQHF
>TRBV20-1|NA|NA|TRBJ2-1
TGCAGCTTGGTCGGGCTAGTAATAAATGAGCAGTTCTTC
CSLVGLVINEQFF
>TRBV5-1|many|TRBD1|TRBJ2-3
TGCGCCAGCAGCCCGGGACAGGGGACAGATACGCAGTATTTT
CASSPGQGTDTQYF
>TRBV5-6|many|TRBD1|TRBJ1-5
TGTGCCAGCAGCAAACAGGGGCGGTCTCAGCCCCAGCATTTT
CASSKQGRSQPQHF
>TRBV7-8|few|NA|TRBJ2-7
TGTGCCAGCAGCTTCACGGAGGTGTCCTACGAGCAGTACTTC
CASSFTEVSYEQYF
>TRBV12-3/TRBV12-4|NA|NA|TRBJ1-2
TGTGCCAGCAGTTTTGGTCAGTATGGCTACACCTTC
CASSFGQYGYTF
>TRBV27|NA|TRBD1|TRBJ2-5
TGTGCCAGCAGTTCTCTCCGGGACAGGGGAAGGGAGACCCAGTACTTC
CASSSLRDRGRETQYF
>TRBV20-1|many|NA|TRBJ2-7
TGCAGTGCCTCAACTGGGCAGGGACTGGGCGAGCAGTACTTC
CSASTGQGLGEQYF
>TRBV9|NA|NA|TRBJ2-7
TGTGCCAGCAGCGTAGGAACCGTGGGGTCCTACGAGCAGTACTTC
CASSVGTVGSYEQYF
>TRBV25-1|NA|NA|TRBJ2-1
TGTGCCAGCAGGGGGAAAGCGGGCAATGAGCAGTTCTTC
CASRGKAGNEQFF
>TRBV7-2|few|TRBD2|TRBJ2-3
TGTGCCAGCAGCCCAAGGACTAGCTCCGTTGGAGATACGCAGTATTTT
CASSPRTSSVGDTQYF
>TRBV7-2|many|NA|TRBJ1-1
TGTGCCAGCAGCTTAGATCCAGGGCGGACTGAAGCTTTCTTT
CASSLDPGRTEAFF
>TRBV28|NA|NA|TRBJ1-5
TGTGCCAGCAGTTTATTGGGAAGGGGGAGCAATCAGCCCCAGCATTTT
CASSLLGRGSNQPQHF
>TRBV12-3/TRBV12-4|NA|NA|TRBJ2-7
TGTGCCAGCAGTTTGGCAGGGAGAATTTACGAGCAGTACTTC
CASSLAGRIYEQYF
>TRBV21-1|NA|NA|TRBJ2-5
TGTGCCAGCAAACCTAACGGCCAGTCGAGGGAGACCCAGTACTTC
CASKPNGQSRETQYF
>TRBV12-3/TRBV12-4|many|NA|TRBJ2-6
TGTGCCAGCAGTTTTGGGGGGACCGGGGCCAACGTCCTGACTTTC
CASSFGGTGANVLTF
>TRBV28|NA|NA|TRBJ2-5
TGTGCCAGCAGTATAAGGGTACAAGAGACCCAGTACTTC
CASSIRVQETQYF
>TRBV28|many|TRBD1|TRBJ2-7
TGTGCCAGCAGTTTGGCCGGGACAGGAACCTACGAGCAGTACTTC
CASSLAGTGTYEQYF
>TRBV28|NA|TRBD2|TRBJ2-4
TGTGCCAGCAGTTCGGGGGGTTACATTCAGTACTTC
CASSSGGYIQYF
>TRBV7-6|many|NA|TRBJ2-1
TGTGCCAGCAGCTTAGCGGGACCGGGCTCCTACAATGAGCAGTTCTTC
CASSLAGPGSYNEQFF
>TRBV20-1|few|TRBD1|TRBJ1-6
TGCAGTGCTAGGCCCGGGACAGGGTCCTCACCCCTCCACTTT
CSARPGTGSSPLHF
>TRBV7-2|few|NA|TRBJ1-1
TGTGCCAGCAGCTTACTTTCTGGGGGTTTCACTGAAGCTTTCTTT
CASSLLSGGFTEAFF
>TRBV13|many|NA|TRBJ2-3
TGTGCCAGCAGCAAAGGGGCCACAGATACGCAGTATTTT
CASSKGATDTQYF
>TRBV7-2|NA|NA|TRBJ2-7
TGTGCCAGCAGCCCGAACCAACGAGGCGGGCTCTCGGATTTGTACTTC
CASSPNQRGGLSDLYF
>TRBV20-1|NA|TRBD1|TRBJ1-4
TGCAGTGCTAGGGGGACAGGAGGGTTGAATGAAAAACTGTTTTTT
CSARGTGGLNEKLFF
>TRBV5-1|many|NA|TRBJ2-3
TGCGCCAGCAGCTTGGGCAGCGGGCCCAGCACAGATACGCAGTATTTT
CASSLGSGPSTDTQYF